One and the same sample provided the 8 T cell receptor beta chains below, sequenced in a study of blood T cells in healthy people across ages. Primed by a sample-barcoded 5' primer and a J-beta primer mix, a second PCR proceeded for roughly 7 to 11 cycles. TCRdb reanalysed the 5' RACE reads using MiXCR and keeps one entry per CDR3 protein. The sample yields roughly 1,500,000 distinct CDR3 sequences, about 40% seen once. The sequenced sample was blood. These TCRs come from a woman between 18 and 29 years old in good health.

The V call is TRBV7-2, the J call TRBJ2-7; no definite D call. The V end was cut by 7 bases, the J end by 0 bases, with 10 bases between. This CDR3 is 13 amino acids long. Germline CDR1 is SGHTA and CDR2 is FQGNSA. The CDR3 sequence: CASTLGTSYEQYF. CDR3 nucleotides: TGTGCCAGCACCCTCGGAACCTCCTACGAGCAGTACTTC.

This chain joins TRBV3-1 and TRBJ2-1, with 10 bases that match TRBD2. The CDR3 length is 16 residues. Germline CDR1 reads LGHDT; CDR2 reads YNNKEL (reference sequence). The ends lost 1 base at V and 8 bases at J; junction bases unmatched: 8. CDR3 sequence reads: CASSQGLAGVLDEQFF. The CDR3, as DNA: TGTGCCAGCAGCCAAGGTCTAGCGGGAGTCTTGGATGAGCAGTTCTTC.

In its sample, this clonotype was seen a few times. The chain recombines TRBV7-2 with TRBJ2-5, with D unclear. The CDR3 runs to 14 residues. V was cut by 1 base and J by 2 bases, with 8 bases left in between. Germline lookup yields CDR1 SGHTA and CDR2 FQGNSA. The CDR3 sequence: CASSLGATQETQYF. The CDR3 DNA reads as TGTGCCAGCAGCTTAGGAGCGACACAAGAGACCCAGTACTTC.

This clonotype has more than one count but fewer than ten. This sequence may be a read error, since a much larger clone differs from it by one base. This chain uses TRBV30 with TRBJ2-5; possibly TRBD2 for D (5 bases). V lost 5 bases and J 11 bases, leaving 24 bases between the germline ends. Looked up from germline, CDR1 is GTSNPN and CDR2 is SVGIG (reference sequence). The CDR3 length is 14 residues. The CDR3 loop reads CAWAGDVEHNEQYF. CDR3 bases: TGTGCCTGGGCCGGGGATGTTGAACACAATGAGCAGTACTTC.

CDR3 bases: TGTGCCAGCAGTGACCTGAGCAATCAGCCCCAGCATTTT. It is translated as CASSDLSNQPQHF. The chain is built from TRBV6-1 and TRBJ1-5; D remains ambiguous. V lost 3 bases to trimming and J lost 1 base, with 4 bases between them. The germline gives CDR1 MNHNS, CDR2 SASEGT. The CDR3 covers 13 residues.

In its sample, this clonotype was seen a few times. The rearrangement joins TRBV20-1 to TRBJ1-4; 8 bases are a match to TRBD1. Germline V gives CDR1 DFQATT, CDR2 SNEGSKA (reference sequence). V lost 6 bases to trimming and J lost 6 bases; unmatched junction nucleotides: 9. The CDR3 consists of 14 residues. DNA of the CDR3: TGCAGTGCCGAGGACAGGGTCTTGGATGAAAAACTGTTTTTT. Its translation is CSAEDRVLDEKLFF.

The V and J genes are TRBV21-1 and TRBJ2-1; TRBD2, the table's D call, lacks a check against the DNA. TRBV21-1 is a recognized pseudogene. The CDR3 covers 20 residues. CDR3 sequence reads: CASSKGAGRLSGRNIYEQFF. For the CDR3, the DNA is TGTGCCAGCAGCAAAGGTGCCGGACGCTTAAGCGGGAGAAATATATATGAGCAGTTCTTC.

The V and J genes are TRBV6-1 and TRBJ2-7; no definite D call. The germline V and J ends were trimmed by 10 bases and 1 base, with 8 bases remaining between them. CDR1 is MNHNS and CDR2 is SASEGT in the germline V gene. The CDR3 extends over 11 amino acids. The CDR3 DNA reads TGTGCCATTTCCCGATCCTACGAGCAGTACTTC. It translates to CAISRSYEQYF.